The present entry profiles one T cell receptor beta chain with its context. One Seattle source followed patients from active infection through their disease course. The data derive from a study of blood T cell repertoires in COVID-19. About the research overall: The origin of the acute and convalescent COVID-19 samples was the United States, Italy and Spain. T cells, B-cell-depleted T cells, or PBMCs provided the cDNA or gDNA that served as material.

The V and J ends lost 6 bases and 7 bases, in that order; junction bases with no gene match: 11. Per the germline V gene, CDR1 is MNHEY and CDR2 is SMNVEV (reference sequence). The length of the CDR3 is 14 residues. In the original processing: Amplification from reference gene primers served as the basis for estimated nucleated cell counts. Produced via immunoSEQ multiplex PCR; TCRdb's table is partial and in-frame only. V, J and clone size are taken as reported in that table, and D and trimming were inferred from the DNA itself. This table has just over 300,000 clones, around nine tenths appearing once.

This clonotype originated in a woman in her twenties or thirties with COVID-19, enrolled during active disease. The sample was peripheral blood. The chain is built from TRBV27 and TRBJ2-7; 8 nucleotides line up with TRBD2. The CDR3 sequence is CASRMSGGAWEQYF. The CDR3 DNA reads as TGTGCCAGCAGAATGTCGGGGGGGGCCTGGGAGCAGTACTTC.